This T cell receptor (beta chain) derives from a study of control samples from healthy donors and cancer patients (dated by TCRdb to the early 2020s). The library relied on the immunoSEQ multiplex PCR assay. The table comes from immuneACCESS by way of TCRdb, which keeps in-frame sequences with V and J called. Part of the clones is missing from these tables; in studies checked, under half for an unresolved V gene and the rest for unknown reasons. A total of about 130,000 clones appear in this sample, just over 90% of them only once. The ten top clones hold more than 1.5% of the sample. On this clone itself: Its antigen is not yet known. Base qualities are not provided; no much larger clone lies one nucleotide away.

CDR1 and CDR2 are read off the germline V gene (reference sequence) as LGHDT and YNNKEL. The CDR3 numbers 19 residues from cysteine through phenylalanine. Only the CDR3 region is kept as DNA, spanning 57 bases read in frame from base 1. V is trimmed back by 0 bases and J by 6 bases, and the junction contains 16 bases that no gene match accounts for. The sequence was obtained from a man between 50 and 59 years old with head and neck cancer. The chain was built from TRBV3-1 (or the pseudogene TRBV3-2) and TRBJ2-3, with TRBD1 identical over 9 junction bases. The sequenced sample consisted of PBMCs. CDR3 loop: CASSQDNRAGTGYRDTQYF. At the DNA level, the sequence is TGTGCCAGCAGCCAAGATAACAGGGCGGGGACAGGGTATAGGGATACGCAGTATTTT.